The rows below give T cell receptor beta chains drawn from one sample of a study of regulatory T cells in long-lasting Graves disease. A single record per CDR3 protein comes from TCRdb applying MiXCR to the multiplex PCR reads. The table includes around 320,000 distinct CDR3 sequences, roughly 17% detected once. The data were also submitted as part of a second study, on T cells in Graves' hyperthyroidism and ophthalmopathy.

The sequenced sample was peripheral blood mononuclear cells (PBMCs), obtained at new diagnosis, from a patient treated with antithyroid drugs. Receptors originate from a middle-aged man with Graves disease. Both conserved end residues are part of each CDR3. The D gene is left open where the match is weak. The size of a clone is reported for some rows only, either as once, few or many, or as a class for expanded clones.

CDR3: CASSQGRLRGNTEAFF
DNA: TGTGCCAGCAGCCAAGGTCGACTCAGGGGGAACACTGAAGCTTTCTTT
D: -
size: -
J: TRBJ1-1
length: 16
V: TRBV4-2

CDR3: CASSRATRETQYF
DNA: TGTGCCAGCAGTCGGGCTACCCGGGAGACCCAGTACTTC
D: -
size: many
J: TRBJ2-5
length: 13
V: TRBV28

CDR3: CAWSTRQGNNSPLHF
DNA: TGTGCCTGGAGCACCAGACAGGGGAATAATTCACCCCTCCACTTT
D: TRBD1
size: many
J: TRBJ1-6
length: 15
V: TRBV30

CDR3: CASSLSGGQGVQSSYNSPLHF
DNA: TGTGCCAGCAGTTTATCGGGTGGTCAGGGGGTGCAGAGCTCCTATAATTCACCCCTCCACTTT
D: TRBD1
size: many
J: TRBJ1-6
length: 21
V: TRBV27

CDR3: CASSVTEPNEKLFF
DNA: TGTGCCAGCAGTGTGACAGAACCTAATGAAAAACTGTTTTTT
D: -
size: many
J: TRBJ1-4
length: 14
V: TRBV6-1

CDR3: CASSREYEQYF
DNA: TGTGCCAGCAGCAGAGAGTACGAGCAGTACTTC
D: -
size: many
J: TRBJ2-7
length: 11
V: TRBV5-6

CDR3: CASSLTVNPGNTIYF
DNA: TGTGCCAGCAGTTTGACAGTAAACCCTGGGAACACCATATATTTT
D: -
size: -
J: TRBJ1-3
length: 15
V: TRBV12-3/TRBV12-4

CDR3: CASSYSGQVSYEQYF
DNA: TGTGCCAGCAGTTACTCAGGACAGGTGTCCTACGAGCAGTACTTC
D: TRBD1
size: few
J: TRBJ2-7
length: 15
V: TRBV6-2/TRBV6-3

CDR3: CSAPNRHLLGSYEQYF
DNA: TGCAGTGCCCCGAACAGACACCTCCTTGGTAGTTACGAGCAGTACTTC
D: -
size: -
J: TRBJ2-7
length: 16
V: TRBV20-1

CDR3: CSVSGDNEKLFF
DNA: TGCAGCGTTTCAGGAGATAATGAAAAACTGTTTTTT
D: -
size: -
J: TRBJ1-4
length: 12
V: TRBV29-1

CDR3: CASSETGGAGYTF
DNA: TGTGCCAGCAGTGAGACAGGGGGCGCAGGCTACACCTTC
D: TRBD1
size: -
J: TRBJ1-2
length: 13
V: TRBV6-2/TRBV6-3

CDR3: CASSIESLSYEQYF
DNA: TGTGCCAGTAGTATTGAGTCCCTCTCCTACGAGCAGTACTTC
D: -
size: -
J: TRBJ2-7
length: 14
V: TRBV19

CDR3: CASSQGWAAHRPQHF
DNA: TGTGCCAGCAGCCAAGGATGGGCCGCCCATCGACCCCAGCATTTT
D: -
size: many
J: TRBJ1-5
length: 15
V: TRBV3-1

CDR3: CASSKQGNTEAFF
DNA: TGTGCCAGCAGTAAACAGGGAAACACTGAAGCTTTCTTT
D: -
size: many
J: TRBJ1-1
length: 13
V: TRBV2

CDR3: CASSLGEGTQYF
DNA: TGTGCCAGCAGCTTAGGCGAGGGGACCCAGTACTTC
D: -
size: -
J: TRBJ2-5
length: 12
V: TRBV13

CDR3: CATPSRRGGIDTQYF
DNA: TGTGCCACCCCCTCAAGGCGGGGGGGAATAGATACGCAGTATTTT
D: TRBD2
size: few
J: TRBJ2-3
length: 15
V: TRBV2

CDR3: CASSLQGALSEQYF
DNA: TGCGCCAGCAGCTTACAGGGGGCCTTGAGCGAGCAGTACTTC
D: TRBD1
size: many
J: TRBJ2-7
length: 14
V: TRBV5-1

CDR3: CASSRVAGEKRDNEQFF
DNA: TGCGCCAGCAGCCGGGTAGCGGGGGAAAAACGCGACAATGAGCAGTTCTTC
D: TRBD2
size: few
J: TRBJ2-1
length: 17
V: TRBV4-1

CDR3: CATSRDLVRPLGTQYF
DNA: TGTGCCACCAGCAGAGATTTGGTTCGGCCGTTAGGGACCCAGTACTTC
D: -
size: many
J: TRBJ2-5
length: 16
V: TRBV15

CDR3: CSAEIIAGGSHTQYF
DNA: TGCAGTGCTGAAATTATAGCGGGGGGGTCCCATACGCAGTATTTT
D: TRBD2
size: few
J: TRBJ2-3
length: 15
V: TRBV20-1

CDR3: CASSSGTGDMGYEQYF
DNA: TGTGCCAGCAGTTCGGGTACCGGGGACATGGGCTACGAGCAGTACTTC
D: -
size: many
J: TRBJ2-7
length: 16
V: TRBV28

CDR3: CSVILGSFSGPQHF
DNA: TGCAGCGTTATTCTTGGTAGCTTCAGTGGGCCCCAGCATTTT
D: -
size: many
J: TRBJ1-5
length: 14
V: TRBV29-1

CDR3: CASSPGQLTVYEQYF
DNA: TGTGCCAGCTCCCCTGGACAGCTAACGGTCTACGAGCAGTACTTC
D: -
size: many
J: TRBJ2-7
length: 15
V: TRBV18

CDR3: CASSSDPGAFF
DNA: TGTGCCAGCAGCTCCGACCCTGGTGCTTTCTTT
D: -
size: few
J: TRBJ1-1
length: 11
V: TRBV7-9

CDR3: CASSHPRGGGGNEQFF
DNA: TGTGCCAGCAGCCACCCTCGAGGGGGTGGGGGCAATGAGCAGTTCTTC
D: -
size: many
J: TRBJ2-1
length: 16
V: TRBV7-3

CDR3: CASSQLGRYTDTQYF
DNA: TGCGCCAGCAGCCAACTGGGGAGGTACACAGATACGCAGTATTTT
D: -
size: few
J: TRBJ2-3
length: 15
V: TRBV4-1

CDR3: CASSPPGDRSGNTIYF
DNA: TGTGCCAGCTCACCACCGGGGGACCGCTCTGGAAACACCATATATTTT
D: -
size: many
J: TRBJ1-3
length: 16
V: TRBV18

CDR3: CASSLVTAVSEQYF
DNA: TGCGCCAGCAGCTTGGTTACTGCCGTCAGCGAGCAGTACTTC
D: -
size: many
J: TRBJ2-7
length: 14
V: TRBV5-1

CDR3: CASYPGGRTDTQYF
DNA: TGCGCCAGCTACCCTGGGGGCCGCACAGATACGCAGTATTTT
D: -
size: many
J: TRBJ2-3
length: 14
V: TRBV5-1

CDR3: CASSLDGRGGREAQYF
DNA: TGTGCCAGCAGCTTGGACGGGCGGGGGGGCCGCGAGGCCCAGTACTTC
D: TRBD2
size: -
J: TRBJ2-5
length: 16
V: TRBV11-3

CDR3: CASSPQPADSPLHF
DNA: TGTGCCAGCTCACCGCAGCCTGCCGATTCACCCCTCCACTTT
D: -
size: many
J: TRBJ1-6
length: 14
V: TRBV18

CDR3: CATSELTGPKETQYF
DNA: TGTGCCACCAGTGAGCTAACAGGGCCGAAAGAGACCCAGTACTTC
D: -
size: many
J: TRBJ2-5
length: 15
V: TRBV24-1

CDR3: CASSVGLLNTEAFF
DNA: TGTGCCAGCAGCGTGGGCCTGCTGAACACTGAAGCTTTCTTT
D: -
size: few
J: TRBJ1-1
length: 14
V: TRBV9

CDR3: CSVESWGLAGAKNIQYF
DNA: TGCAGCGTTGAATCTTGGGGACTAGCGGGGGCCAAAAACATTCAGTACTTC
D: TRBD2
size: once
J: TRBJ2-4
length: 17
V: TRBV29-1

CDR3: CSARRTSALNEQFF
DNA: TGCAGTGCTAGAAGGACTAGCGCTCTGAATGAGCAGTTCTTC
D: TRBD2
size: few
J: TRBJ2-1
length: 14
V: TRBV20-1

CDR3: CGTNPRGTAKETQYF
DNA: TGTGGAACCAACCCAAGAGGGACTGCGAAGGAGACCCAGTACTTC
D: -
size: few
J: TRBJ2-5
length: 15
V: TRBV7-9

CDR3: CASSQNPGGSEKLFF
DNA: TGCGCCAGCAGCCAAAACCCGGGAGGGAGTGAAAAACTGTTTTTT
D: -
size: few
J: TRBJ1-4
length: 15
V: TRBV4-3

CDR3: CASSLVGSGDGETQYF
DNA: TGTGCCAGCAGCTTAGTTGGCAGCGGGGACGGGGAGACCCAGTACTTC
D: TRBD2
size: once
J: TRBJ2-5
length: 16
V: TRBV11-2

CDR3: CASSGTAHRGNEQFF
DNA: TGTGCCAGCAGTGGTACGGCCCACCGGGGGAATGAGCAGTTCTTC
D: -
size: many
J: TRBJ2-1
length: 15
V: TRBV2

CDR3: CSARQRGGNTYNEQFF
DNA: TGCAGTGCTAGGCAGCGGGGGGGGAACACCTACAATGAGCAGTTCTTC
D: TRBD2
size: many
J: TRBJ2-1
length: 16
V: TRBV20-1

CDR3: CASSLRPTEYTEAFF
DNA: TGTGCCAGCAGCCTCCGCCCGACAGAATACACTGAAGCTTTCTTT
D: -
size: many
J: TRBJ1-1
length: 15
V: TRBV9

CDR3: CSIPRGESSYEQYF
DNA: TGCAGCATTCCGCGGGGGGAATCGTCCTACGAGCAGTACTTC
D: TRBD2
size: few
J: TRBJ2-7
length: 14
V: TRBV29-1

CDR3: CVSSVRTLTYEQYF
DNA: TGTGTCAGCAGTGTTCGGACGTTAACCTACGAGCAGTACTTC
D: -
size: few
J: TRBJ2-7
length: 14
V: TRBV2

CDR3: CASSHGGTDTQYF
DNA: TGTGCCAGCAGTCACGGGGGCACAGATACGCAGTATTTT
D: -
size: many
J: TRBJ2-3
length: 13
V: TRBV3-1

CDR3: CSAEKEGHTDTQYF
DNA: TGCAGTGCGGAGAAGGAGGGGCACACAGATACGCAGTATTTT
D: -
size: many
J: TRBJ2-3
length: 14
V: TRBV20-1

CDR3: CATSDARGNQPQHF
DNA: TGTGCCACCAGTGATGCCAGGGGTAATCAGCCCCAGCATTTT
D: -
size: -
J: TRBJ1-5
length: 14
V: TRBV24-1

CDR3: CSYGRGDRLMEEQYF
DNA: TGTTCCTACGGCCGGGGGGACAGATTAATGGAGGAGCAGTACTTC
D: -
size: many
J: TRBJ2-7
length: 15
V: TRBV30

CDR3: CASRLRGGVGTQYF
DNA: TGTGCCAGTAGATTGCGGGGGGGCGTCGGGACCCAGTACTTC
D: TRBD2
size: -
J: TRBJ2-5
length: 14
V: TRBV19

CDR3: CASSYKPDSCNTEAFF
DNA: TGTGCCAGCAGTTACAAACCGGACAGTTGTAACACTGAAGCTTTCTTT
D: -
size: few
J: TRBJ1-1
length: 16
V: TRBV6-5

CDR3: CASSFSSTGGGKSSYNEQFF
DNA: TGTGCCAGCAGTTTTTCCAGTACGGGGGGGGGAAAGAGCTCCTACAATGAGCAGTTCTTC
D: TRBD2
size: -
J: TRBJ2-1
length: 20
V: TRBV12-3/TRBV12-4

CDR3: CASSPTDSAVEAFF
DNA: TGTGCCAGCAGCCCGACGGACAGCGCAGTGGAAGCTTTCTTT
D: -
size: many
J: TRBJ1-1
length: 14
V: TRBV7-8

CDR3: CASSYSSPSTTEQYF
DNA: TGTGCCAGCAGTTACTCATCCCCGAGTACCACCGAGCAGTACTTC
D: -
size: many
J: TRBJ2-7
length: 15
V: TRBV6-9

CDR3: CASSPGFTGGGTEAFF
DNA: TGTGCCAGCAGCCCGGGCTTTACGGGGGGAGGCACTGAAGCTTTCTTT
D: -
size: many
J: TRBJ1-1
length: 16
V: TRBV7-9